This passage covers 4 T cell receptor delta chains from one sample sequenced in a study of human gamma delta and Vdelta1 T cells. TCRdb re-called clones from the PCR reads using CATT. The sample lists over 1,100 delta-chain clones; approximately 40% were seen once. The sample comprised Vdelta1 gamma-delta T cells from blood. The receptors were sampled from a human donor in good health.

In regard to this clone: A read error may be the cause here, since a much bigger clone is one base away. This sample includes further DNA sequences coding for the same CDR3. The chain employs TRDV1 and TRDJ1; TRDD3 matches 10 bases. The CDR3 consists of 18 residues. Germline-derived CDR1 and CDR2 are TSWWSYY and QGS. CDR3 residues: CALGERPASLGTGGSLIF. CDR3 sequence (DNA): TGTGCTCTTGGGGAACGCCCAGCTTCCCTTGGTACTGGGGGATCCCTCATCTTC.

This clone qualifies as medium-sized. The chain links TRDV1 to TRDJ1; either TRDD2 or TRDD3 may supply D (8 bases each). The CDR3 runs to 25 residues. V was cut by 4 bases and J by 0 bases, with 42 bases left in between. The germline CDR1 and CDR2 sequences are TSWWSYY and QGS. The CDR3 sequence is CALGGGLPKGRDTGGLRAYTDKLIF. Here the CDR3 DNA reads TGTGCTCTTGGGGGGGGCCTTCCTAAGGGAAGGGATACTGGGGGGTTAAGGGCGTACACCGATAAACTCATCTTT.

In its sample, this clone is medium-sized. The sample carries other DNA sequences with the same CDR3. This chain links TRDV1 with TRDJ1; no clear D. V lost 4 bases and J lost 1, with 10 bases in between. The germline gives CDR1 TSWWSYY, CDR2 QGS. The CDR3 loop spans 14 amino acids. The CDR3 protein is CALGGGSLTDKLIF. The CDR3, as DNA: TGTGCTCTTGGGGGAGGAAGTCTCACCGATAAACTCATCTTT.

This clone is large. J is TRDJ1 and V is TRDV2; 10 bases agree with TRDD3. Germline lookup yields CDR1 GEAIGNYY and CDR2 EKD. This CDR3 region has 20 residues. The junction had 17 bases not matched to a gene; V was cut back by 0 bases and J by 2 bases. CDR3 nucleotide sequence: TGTGCCTGTGACACCGCCCGAACTGGGGGATCGGGTCGACGGACCGATAAACTCATCTTT. Translated, it gives CACDTARTGGSGRRTDKLIF.